Following are 8 T cell receptor beta chains from one sample sequenced in a study of blood T cell repertoires in COVID-19. Produced via immunoSEQ multiplex PCR; TCRdb's table is partial and in-frame only. This table holds approximately 290,000 clones, about 89% found once. Sequenced: peripheral blood. The origin of the receptors is a woman aged 25-40 years with COVID-19, enrolled during active disease.

The V gene is TRBV28, the J gene TRBJ2-5; 9 nucleotides align to TRBD1. The germline CDR1 and CDR2 sequences are MDHEN and SYDVKM. J lost 5 bases, V lost 4 bases, and 5 bases had no gene match. This CDR3 is built from 14 residues. The CDR3 DNA follows: TGTGCCAGCAGTTGGGGACAGGGTTGGGAGACCCAGTACTTC. This encodes CASSWGQGWETQYF.

This chain links TRBV6-5 with TRBJ1-1; D unresolved. Germline V CDR1 and CDR2: MNHEY, SVGAGI. This CDR3 has 10 amino acids. V lost 8 bases, J lost 7 bases, and 8 bases lay in between. The CDR3 bases are TGTGCCAGCGGCGGGATTGAAGCTTTCTTT. Translating it yields CASGGIEAFF.

The chain joins TRBV4-1 to TRBJ2-3, with 14 bases lining up with TRBD2. CDR1 is MGHRA and CDR2 is YSYEKL in the germline V gene. This CDR3 spans 16 amino acids. With 3 bases clipped from V and 4 bases from J, the junction kept 3 bases outside the gene matches. The CDR3 is CASSQGLAGVADTQYF. CDR3 DNA: TGCGCCAGCAGCCAGGGACTAGCGGGAGTCGCAGATACGCAGTATTTT.

This clone appeared a single time. The chain combines TRBV5-1 with TRBJ2-3; tentatively, D is TRBD2 (6 bases). Germline V lookup: CDR1 SGHRS, CDR2 YFSETQ. This CDR3 has 14 residues. The germline V and J ends were trimmed by 4 bases and 4 bases, with 13 bases remaining between them. CDR3 loop: CASSNSGFPDTQYF. For the CDR3, the DNA is TGCGCCAGCAGCAACAGCGGGTTTCCAGATACGCAGTATTTT.

The CDR3 DNA sequence: TGTGCCAGCAGTCCCGCGGGTGGGGTGAGGGTTGAAAAACTGTTTTTT. Translation: CASSPAGGVRVEKLFF. The chain carries TRBV28 and TRBJ1-4, with D unclear. V shed 5 bases and J shed 7 bases, with 20 bases lying between them. Germline CDR1 is MDHEN and CDR2 is SYDVKM. The CDR3 is 16 amino acids.

This chain connects TRBV27 to TRBJ1-4; D remains ambiguous. V lost 6 bases to trimming and J lost 3 bases, with 11 bases between them. This CDR3 has 14 amino acids. Germline CDR1 reads MNHEY; CDR2 reads SMNVEV (reference sequence). CDR3 sequence: CASRSGLANEKLFF. DNA for the CDR3: TGTGCCAGCAGATCGGGTTTGGCTAATGAAAAACTGTTTTTT.

The chain has TRBV7-2 and TRBJ2-2; possibly TRBD2 for D (5 bases). The CDR3 runs 16 residues. Trimming took 0 bases from V and 4 from J, leaving 12 bases between them. The germline CDR1 and CDR2 sequences are SGHTA and FQGNSA. This CDR3 reads CASSLARLASTGELFF. CDR3 in DNA: TGTGCCAGCAGCTTAGCGCGGCTAGCTAGCACCGGGGAGCTGTTTTTT.

This clone was picked up one time. This chain joins TRBV18 and TRBJ1-2; the D gene is possibly TRBD1 (5 bases). CDR3 length: 15 residues. V was clipped by 3 bases and J by 0 bases, with 11 bases between them. The germline CDR1 and CDR2 sequences are KGHSH and LQKENI. DNA of the CDR3: TGTGCCAGCTCACCCACACTGGACACTAACTATGGCTACACCTTC. This encodes CASSPTLDTNYGYTF.